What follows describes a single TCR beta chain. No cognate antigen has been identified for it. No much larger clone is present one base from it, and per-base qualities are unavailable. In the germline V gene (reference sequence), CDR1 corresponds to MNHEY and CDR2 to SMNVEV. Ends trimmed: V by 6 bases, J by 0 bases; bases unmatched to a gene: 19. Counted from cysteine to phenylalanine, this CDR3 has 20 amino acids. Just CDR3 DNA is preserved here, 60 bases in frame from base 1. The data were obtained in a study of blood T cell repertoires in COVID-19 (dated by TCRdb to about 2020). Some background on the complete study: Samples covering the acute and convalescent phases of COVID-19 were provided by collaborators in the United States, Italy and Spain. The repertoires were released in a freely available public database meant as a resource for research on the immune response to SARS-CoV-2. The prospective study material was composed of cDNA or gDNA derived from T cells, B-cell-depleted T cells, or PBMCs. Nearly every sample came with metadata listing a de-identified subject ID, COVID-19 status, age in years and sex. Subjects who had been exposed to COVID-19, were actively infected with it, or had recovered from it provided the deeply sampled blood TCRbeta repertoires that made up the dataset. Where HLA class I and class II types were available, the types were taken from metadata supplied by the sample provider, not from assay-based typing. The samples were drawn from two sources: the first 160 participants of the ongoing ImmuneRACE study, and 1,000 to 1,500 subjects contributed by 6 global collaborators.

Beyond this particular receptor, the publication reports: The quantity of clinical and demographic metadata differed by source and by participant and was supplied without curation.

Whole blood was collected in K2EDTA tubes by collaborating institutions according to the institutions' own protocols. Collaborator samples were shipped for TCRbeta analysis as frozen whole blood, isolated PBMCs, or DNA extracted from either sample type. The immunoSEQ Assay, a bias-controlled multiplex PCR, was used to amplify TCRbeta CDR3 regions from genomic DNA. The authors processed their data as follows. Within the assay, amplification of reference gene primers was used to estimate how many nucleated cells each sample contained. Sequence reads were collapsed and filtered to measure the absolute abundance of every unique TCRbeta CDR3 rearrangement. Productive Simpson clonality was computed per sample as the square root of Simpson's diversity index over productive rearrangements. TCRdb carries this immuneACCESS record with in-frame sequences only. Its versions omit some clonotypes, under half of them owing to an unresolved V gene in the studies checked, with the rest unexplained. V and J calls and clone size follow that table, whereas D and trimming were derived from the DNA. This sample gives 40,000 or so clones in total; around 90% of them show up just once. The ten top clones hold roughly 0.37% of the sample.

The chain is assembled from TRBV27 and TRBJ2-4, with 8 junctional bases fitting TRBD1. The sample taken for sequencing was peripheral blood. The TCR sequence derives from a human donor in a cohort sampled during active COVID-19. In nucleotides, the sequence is TGTGCCAGCAGCCCGAGGACTGGACAGGGTCCTTCACTAGCCAAAAACATTCAGTACTTC. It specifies CASSPRTGQGPSLAKNIQYF.